Listed below are T cell receptor beta chains from one sample, sequenced in a study of CD8 T cells in ankylosing spondylitis. TCRdb reprocessed the 5' RACE reads with MiXCR, giving one entry per CDR3 protein. Of more than 300,000 distinct CDR3 sequences listed, around 10% are singletons. Sequenced input: blood, either unsorted or a sorted T cell fraction (not recorded which). These receptors came from a female donor with ankylosing spondylitis or in good health (not recorded which). Each CDR3 is given with its conserved first and last residue. The order of the fields is D gene, V gene, clone size, J gene, CDR3 DNA, CDR3 protein. A D gene is named only where the DNA matches it firmly. Clone size appears in some rows only: once, few, many, or a class for an expanded clone.

d_call: TRBD2; v_call: TRBV5-1; clone_size: many; j_call: TRBJ2-7; cdr3_nt: TGCGCCAGCAGATTCGGACTAGCGGGGGACGAGCAGTACTTC; cdr3_aa: CASRFGLAGDEQYF
d_call: -; v_call: TRBV4-3; clone_size: -; j_call: TRBJ2-1; cdr3_nt: TGCGCCAGCAGCCAAAGTAGTATCGGAGAACGGTTCTTC; cdr3_aa: CASSQSSIGERFF
d_call: TRBD1; v_call: TRBV14; clone_size: -; j_call: TRBJ1-1; cdr3_nt: TGTGCCAGCAGCTCTTGGACAGGGGGCAGCACTGAAGCTTTCTTT; cdr3_aa: CASSSWTGGSTEAFF
d_call: TRBD1; v_call: TRBV29-1; clone_size: many; j_call: TRBJ1-1; cdr3_nt: TGCAGCGGGTCAGGACAGGCCACGAACACTGAAGCTTTCTTT; cdr3_aa: CSGSGQATNTEAFF
d_call: -; v_call: TRBV20-1; clone_size: many; j_call: TRBJ2-5; cdr3_nt: TGCAGTGCTAGTTTTACCTTGGGGGAAGAGACCCAGTACTTC; cdr3_aa: CSASFTLGEETQYF
d_call: TRBD1; v_call: TRBV28; clone_size: -; j_call: TRBJ2-5; cdr3_nt: TGTGCCACTTCGGGACAGCGACAAGTAGAGACCCAGTACTTC; cdr3_aa: CATSGQRQVETQYF
d_call: -; v_call: TRBV11-2; clone_size: many; j_call: TRBJ2-7; cdr3_nt: TGTGCCAGCAGCTTAATCACAGGCTACGAGCAGTACTTC; cdr3_aa: CASSLITGYEQYF
d_call: -; v_call: TRBV20-1; clone_size: few; j_call: TRBJ2-7; cdr3_nt: TGCAGTGCCCCGGTGGCGGGGGCCTCCTACGAGCAGTACTTC; cdr3_aa: CSAPVAGASYEQYF
d_call: -; v_call: TRBV28; clone_size: many; j_call: TRBJ1-2; cdr3_nt: TGTGCCAGCAGTGAGCTAAACTATGGCTACACCTTC; cdr3_aa: CASSELNYGYTF
d_call: -; v_call: TRBV5-1; clone_size: many; j_call: TRBJ2-6; cdr3_nt: TGCGCCAGCAGCTTGGAGGGGTTGGTGCCCGGGGCCAACGTCCTGACTTTC; cdr3_aa: CASSLEGLVPGANVLTF
d_call: -; v_call: TRBV5-1; clone_size: -; j_call: TRBJ2-2; cdr3_nt: TGCGCCAGCAGCTACGAGGGGCAGCCCACCGGGGAGCTGTTTTTT; cdr3_aa: CASSYEGQPTGELFF
d_call: TRBD1; v_call: TRBV20-1; clone_size: -; j_call: TRBJ2-6; cdr3_nt: TGCTGTGCTAGAGCAGGGGGCGCCTCTGGGGCCAACGTCCTGACTTTC; cdr3_aa: CCARAGGASGANVLTF
d_call: -; v_call: TRBV7-2; clone_size: many; j_call: TRBJ2-3; cdr3_nt: TGTGCCAGCAGCTTAGATAGGGATACGCAGTATTTT; cdr3_aa: CASSLDRDTQYF
d_call: -; v_call: TRBV20-1; clone_size: many; j_call: TRBJ1-1; cdr3_nt: TGCAGTGCTAGAGATCCCTACCCCAAAGGTCTGTTGAACACTGAAGCTTTCTTT; cdr3_aa: CSARDPYPKGLLNTEAFF
d_call: -; v_call: TRBV12-3/TRBV12-4; clone_size: -; j_call: TRBJ2-6; cdr3_nt: TGTGCCAGCAGTTTTTTGGGGGTCCGGGGGGCCAACGTCCTGACTTTC; cdr3_aa: CASSFLGVRGANVLTF
d_call: -; v_call: TRBV7-9; clone_size: few; j_call: TRBJ2-5; cdr3_nt: TGTGCCAGCAGCTTAGCCGAGACGGACCAAGAGACCCAGTACTTC; cdr3_aa: CASSLAETDQETQYF
d_call: -; v_call: TRBV2; clone_size: few; j_call: TRBJ1-5; cdr3_nt: TGTGCCAGCAGTGAAGACAACACTTATCAGCCCCAGCATTTT; cdr3_aa: CASSEDNTYQPQHF
d_call: -; v_call: TRBV5-4; clone_size: many; j_call: TRBJ2-2; cdr3_nt: TGTGCCAGCACCTTGACAGGAACCACCGGGGAGCTGTTTTTT; cdr3_aa: CASTLTGTTGELFF
d_call: -; v_call: TRBV9; clone_size: -; j_call: TRBJ2-7; cdr3_nt: TGTGCCAGCAGCGTAGGGTCCGGGACGGCATCCTACGAGCAGTACTTC; cdr3_aa: CASSVGSGTASYEQYF
d_call: -; v_call: TRBV20-1; clone_size: -; j_call: TRBJ2-2; cdr3_nt: TGCAGTGCTCGGCCTTTGGTGGACACCGGGGAGCTGTTTTTT; cdr3_aa: CSARPLVDTGELFF
d_call: TRBD1; v_call: TRBV5-1; clone_size: many; j_call: TRBJ1-5; cdr3_nt: TGCGCCAGCAGCCCGGGGACAGGGATCACTCAGCCCCAGCATTTT; cdr3_aa: CASSPGTGITQPQHF
d_call: -; v_call: TRBV7-9; clone_size: -; j_call: TRBJ2-6; cdr3_nt: TGTGCCAGCAGCTCGACAGAGGATGACGTCCTGACTTTC; cdr3_aa: CASSSTEDDVLTF
d_call: -; v_call: TRBV12-3/TRBV12-4; clone_size: many; j_call: TRBJ1-3; cdr3_nt: TGTGCCAGCAGTTTATCTCTTCCCGAGACCATATATTTT; cdr3_aa: CASSLSLPETIYF
d_call: TRBD2; v_call: TRBV20-1; clone_size: few; j_call: TRBJ2-5; cdr3_nt: TGCAGTGCTAGAGAACCAGCGGGGACGGGAAAGACCCAGTACTTC; cdr3_aa: CSAREPAGTGKTQYF
d_call: -; v_call: TRBV28; clone_size: -; j_call: TRBJ1-6; cdr3_nt: TGTGCCAGCAGCCGGGGGGGATTGGGGTCACCCCTCCACTTT; cdr3_aa: CASSRGGLGSPLHF
d_call: TRBD2; v_call: TRBV5-1; clone_size: few; j_call: TRBJ2-3; cdr3_nt: TGCGCCAGCAGGGGACTAGCGGGGGGGACAGATACGCAGTATTTT; cdr3_aa: CASRGLAGGTDTQYF
d_call: -; v_call: TRBV14; clone_size: -; j_call: TRBJ1-2; cdr3_nt: TGTGCCAGCAGCCAACAGGGTTTCTATGGCTACACCTTC; cdr3_aa: CASSQQGFYGYTF
d_call: TRBD2; v_call: TRBV7-6; clone_size: -; j_call: TRBJ2-2; cdr3_nt: TGTGCCAGCAGCTTACGGGCTAGCGGGGGGAACACCGGGGAGCTGTTTTTT; cdr3_aa: CASSLRASGGNTGELFF
d_call: -; v_call: TRBV27; clone_size: many; j_call: TRBJ2-7; cdr3_nt: TGTGCCAGCAGCTCCGCTTCGAGGTTCTACGAGCAGTACTTC; cdr3_aa: CASSSASRFYEQYF
d_call: -; v_call: TRBV5-1; clone_size: many; j_call: TRBJ1-1; cdr3_nt: TGCGCCAGCAGCTTGGCCGGTGGGACTACTTTCTTT; cdr3_aa: CASSLAGGTTFF
d_call: TRBD2; v_call: TRBV27; clone_size: -; j_call: TRBJ2-1; cdr3_nt: TGTGCCAGCAGTTTCGAGGGACTAGCCAGGGATGAGCAGTTCTTC; cdr3_aa: CASSFEGLARDEQFF
d_call: TRBD1; v_call: TRBV6-5; clone_size: many; j_call: TRBJ1-4; cdr3_nt: TGTGCCAGCAGTTACGGAGGGGGCTCGGGTAATGAAAAACTGTTTTTT; cdr3_aa: CASSYGGGSGNEKLFF
d_call: -; v_call: TRBV3-1; clone_size: many; j_call: TRBJ2-1; cdr3_nt: TGTGCCAGCAGCCAACGCCCCGCGTGGGGGGCCTACAATGAGCAGTTCTTC; cdr3_aa: CASSQRPAWGAYNEQFF
d_call: -; v_call: TRBV29-1; clone_size: many; j_call: TRBJ2-1; cdr3_nt: TGCAGCGTACCCCGCCCGGGTAGGTACAATGAGCAGTTCTTC; cdr3_aa: CSVPRPGRYNEQFF
d_call: TRBD2; v_call: TRBV20-1; clone_size: few; j_call: TRBJ2-5; cdr3_nt: TGCAGTGCTAGAGGACTAGCGGCCTTCCAAGAGACCCAGTACTTC; cdr3_aa: CSARGLAAFQETQYF
d_call: -; v_call: TRBV6-1; clone_size: -; j_call: TRBJ1-2; cdr3_nt: TGTGCCAGCAGTGAGAGGGGCCCCGGGACATCTGGCTACACCTTC; cdr3_aa: CASSERGPGTSGYTF
d_call: -; v_call: TRBV20-1; clone_size: many; j_call: TRBJ2-3; cdr3_nt: TGCAGTGCTAGTAGGGGGGGGCTACGGGCAGATACGCAGTATTTT; cdr3_aa: CSASRGGLRADTQYF
d_call: TRBD2; v_call: TRBV10-3; clone_size: many; j_call: TRBJ2-7; cdr3_nt: TGTGCCATCAGTGGGGAAGCGGGAGGGCCCTACGAGCAGTACTTC; cdr3_aa: CAISGEAGGPYEQYF
d_call: TRBD1; v_call: TRBV20-1; clone_size: many; j_call: TRBJ1-5; cdr3_nt: TGCAGTGCCCACAGGGGTGGAGGACAGCCCCAGCATTTT; cdr3_aa: CSAHRGGGQPQHF
d_call: TRBD1; v_call: TRBV5-1; clone_size: many; j_call: TRBJ1-2; cdr3_nt: TGCGCCAGCAGCCTCGACAGGGGGGACTATGGCTACACCTTC; cdr3_aa: CASSLDRGDYGYTF
d_call: -; v_call: TRBV19; clone_size: few; j_call: TRBJ2-3; cdr3_nt: TGTGCCAGTAGTACTACACACGACAGGCTGGATACGCAGTATTTT; cdr3_aa: CASSTTHDRLDTQYF
d_call: -; v_call: TRBV28; clone_size: many; j_call: TRBJ2-5; cdr3_nt: TGTGCCAGCAGTTTGGCGGGGTCTGCGGTAGAGACCCAGTACTTC; cdr3_aa: CASSLAGSAVETQYF
d_call: TRBD2; v_call: TRBV3-1; clone_size: many; j_call: TRBJ2-3; cdr3_nt: TGTGCCAGCAGCCAAGCAGCGGGGGGACTGGGAGATACGCAGTATTTT; cdr3_aa: CASSQAAGGLGDTQYF
d_call: TRBD1; v_call: TRBV6-5; clone_size: many; j_call: TRBJ1-6; cdr3_nt: TGTGCCAGCAGTTACGGGGACAGGGGGAATTCACCCCTCCACTTT; cdr3_aa: CASSYGDRGNSPLHF
d_call: TRBD1; v_call: TRBV9; clone_size: few; j_call: TRBJ2-1; cdr3_nt: TGTGCCAGCAGCGTAAGCCAGGGGGAGCGTGAGCAGTTCTTC; cdr3_aa: CASSVSQGEREQFF
d_call: -; v_call: TRBV3-1; clone_size: few; j_call: TRBJ2-1; cdr3_nt: TGTGCCAGCAGCCAAGAGGTCAATGAGCAGTTCTTC; cdr3_aa: CASSQEVNEQFF